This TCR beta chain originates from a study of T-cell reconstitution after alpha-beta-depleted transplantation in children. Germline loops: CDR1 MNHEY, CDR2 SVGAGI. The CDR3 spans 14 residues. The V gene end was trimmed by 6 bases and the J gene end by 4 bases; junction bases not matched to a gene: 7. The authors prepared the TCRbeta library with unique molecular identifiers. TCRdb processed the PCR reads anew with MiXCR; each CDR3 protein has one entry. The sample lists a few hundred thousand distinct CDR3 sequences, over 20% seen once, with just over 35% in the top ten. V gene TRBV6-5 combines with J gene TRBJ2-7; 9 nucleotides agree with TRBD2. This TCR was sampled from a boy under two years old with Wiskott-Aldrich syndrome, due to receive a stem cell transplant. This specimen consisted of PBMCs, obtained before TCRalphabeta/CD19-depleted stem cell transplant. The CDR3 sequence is CASSLAGVLYEQYF. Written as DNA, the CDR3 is TGTGCCAGCAGCTTAGCGGGAGTGCTTTACGAGCAGTACTTC.